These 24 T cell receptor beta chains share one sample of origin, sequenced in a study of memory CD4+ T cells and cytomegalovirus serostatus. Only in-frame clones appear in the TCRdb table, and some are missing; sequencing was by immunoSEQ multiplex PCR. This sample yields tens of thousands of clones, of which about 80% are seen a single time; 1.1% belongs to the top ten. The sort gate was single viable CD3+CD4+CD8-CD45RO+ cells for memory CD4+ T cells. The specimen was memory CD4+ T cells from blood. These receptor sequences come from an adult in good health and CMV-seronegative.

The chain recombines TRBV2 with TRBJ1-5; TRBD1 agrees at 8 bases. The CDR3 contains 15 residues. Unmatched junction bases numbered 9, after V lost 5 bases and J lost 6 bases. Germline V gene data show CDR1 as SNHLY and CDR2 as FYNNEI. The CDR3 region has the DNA TGTGCCAGCAGTTTAGGACAGGGTGGGCGTCAGCCCCAGCATTTT. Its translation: CASSLGQGGRQPQHF.

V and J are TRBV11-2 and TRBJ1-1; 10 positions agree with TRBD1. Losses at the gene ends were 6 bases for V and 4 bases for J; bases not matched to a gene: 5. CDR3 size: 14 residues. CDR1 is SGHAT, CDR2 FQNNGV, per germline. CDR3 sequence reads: CASSRDRGVTEAFF. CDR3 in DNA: TGTGCCAGCAGTCGGGACAGGGGTGTCACTGAAGCTTTCTTT.

This chain's CDR3 is CASTLLAGGGLYTGELFF. The CDR3, as DNA: TGTGCCAGCACTCTTCTAGCGGGCGGAGGTTTGTACACCGGGGAGCTGTTTTTT. V gene TRBV19 combines with J gene TRBJ2-2; TRBD2 matches 8 bases. This CDR3 has 18 amino acids. The germline CDR1 and CDR2 sequences are LNHDA and SQIVND (reference sequence). J was trimmed by 3 bases and V by 9 bases; bases with no gene match: 18. Looking up the rest from reference TRBV19 and TRBJ2-2 gives the full variable domain: DGGITQSPKYLFRKEGQNVTLSCEQNLNHDAMYWYRQDPGQGLRLIYYSQIVNDFQKGDIAEGYSVSREKKESFPLTVTSAQKNPTAFYLCASTLLAGGGLYTGELFFGEGSRLTVL.

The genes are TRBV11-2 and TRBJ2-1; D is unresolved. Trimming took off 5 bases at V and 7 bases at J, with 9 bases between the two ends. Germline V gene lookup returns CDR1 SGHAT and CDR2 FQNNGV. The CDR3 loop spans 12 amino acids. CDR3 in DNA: TGTGCCAGCAGCGCCCGCACAAATGAGCAGTTCTTC. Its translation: CASSARTNEQFF.

CDR3 sequence (DNA): TGTGCCAGCAGATCGACAGGAGGGGACACTGAAGCTTTCTTT. This translates into CASRSTGGDTEAFF. The chain joins TRBV11-1 to TRBJ1-1; maybe TRBD1 (6 bases). The CDR3 length is 14 residues. The V gene's germline CDR1 is SGHAT and CDR2 FQDESV (reference sequence). Between the trimmed V and J ends, which lost 6 bases and 3 bases, there was a span of 14 bases.

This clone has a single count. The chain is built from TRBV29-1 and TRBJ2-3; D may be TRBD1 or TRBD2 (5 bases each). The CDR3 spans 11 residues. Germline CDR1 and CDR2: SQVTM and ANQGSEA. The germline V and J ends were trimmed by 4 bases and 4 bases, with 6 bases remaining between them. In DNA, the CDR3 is TGCAGCGTTGCGGGGCCAGATACGCAGTATTTT. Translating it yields CSVAGPDTQYF.

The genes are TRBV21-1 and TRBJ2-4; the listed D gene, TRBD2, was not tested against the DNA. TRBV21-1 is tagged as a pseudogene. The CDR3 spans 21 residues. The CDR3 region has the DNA TGTGCCAGCAGCAAAGAGGGTGCCGCGCGGGAACGGAAAAAGGCCAAAAACATTCAGTACTTC. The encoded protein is CASSKEGAARERKKAKNIQYF.

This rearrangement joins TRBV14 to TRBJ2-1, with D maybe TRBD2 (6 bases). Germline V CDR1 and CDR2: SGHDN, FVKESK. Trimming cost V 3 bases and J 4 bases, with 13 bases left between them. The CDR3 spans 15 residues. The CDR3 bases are TGTGCCAGCAGCCATGCGGGGACGAGGTACAATGAGCAGTTCTTC. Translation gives CASSHAGTRYNEQFF.

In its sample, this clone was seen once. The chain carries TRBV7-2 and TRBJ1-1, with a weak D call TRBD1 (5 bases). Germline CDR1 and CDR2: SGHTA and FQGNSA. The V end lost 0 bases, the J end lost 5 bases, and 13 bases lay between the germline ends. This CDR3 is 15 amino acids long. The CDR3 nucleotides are TGTGCCAGCAGCTTAGCCGTCCAGTGGGGGACTGAAGCTTTCTTT. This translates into CASSLAVQWGTEAFF.

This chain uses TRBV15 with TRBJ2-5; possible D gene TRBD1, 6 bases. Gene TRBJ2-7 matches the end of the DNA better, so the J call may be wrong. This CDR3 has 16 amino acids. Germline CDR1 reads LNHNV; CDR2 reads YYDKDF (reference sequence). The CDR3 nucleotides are TGTGCCACCAGCAGAGATTTGGCAGGGGATGGCTACGAGCAGTACTTC. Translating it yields CATSRDLAGDGYEQYF.

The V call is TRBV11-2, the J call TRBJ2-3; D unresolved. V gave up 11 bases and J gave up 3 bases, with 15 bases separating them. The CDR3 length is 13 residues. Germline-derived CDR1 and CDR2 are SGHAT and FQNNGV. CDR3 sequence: CAAAPASTDTQYF. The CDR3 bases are TGTGCCGCCGCCCCGGCTAGTACAGATACGCAGTATTTT.

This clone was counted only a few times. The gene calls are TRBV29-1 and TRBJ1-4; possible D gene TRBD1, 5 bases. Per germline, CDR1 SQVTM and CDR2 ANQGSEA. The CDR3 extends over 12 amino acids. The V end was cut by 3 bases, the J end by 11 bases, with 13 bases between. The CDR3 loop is CSVDGRAGKLFF. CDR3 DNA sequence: TGCAGCGTTGACGGCAGGGCGGGCAAACTGTTTTTT.

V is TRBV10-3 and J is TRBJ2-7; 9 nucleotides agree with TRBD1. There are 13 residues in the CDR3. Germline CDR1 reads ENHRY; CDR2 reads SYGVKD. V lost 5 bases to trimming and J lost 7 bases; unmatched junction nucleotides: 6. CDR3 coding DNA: TGTGCCATCAGTACAGGGGGCCCTATGGAGCAGTACTTC. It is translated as CAISTGGPMEQYF.

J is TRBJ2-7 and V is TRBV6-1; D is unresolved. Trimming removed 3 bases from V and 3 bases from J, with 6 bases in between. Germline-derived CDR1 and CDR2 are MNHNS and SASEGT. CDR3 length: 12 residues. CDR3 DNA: TGTGCCAGCAGTGACTGGGGCTACGAGCAGTACTTC. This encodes CASSDWGYEQYF.

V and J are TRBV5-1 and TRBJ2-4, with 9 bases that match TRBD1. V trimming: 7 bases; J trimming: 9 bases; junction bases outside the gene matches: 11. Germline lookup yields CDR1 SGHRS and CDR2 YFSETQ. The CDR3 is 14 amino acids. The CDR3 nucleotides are TGCGCCAGCCGGGGACAGGGCGGGATGAGCATTCAGTACTTC. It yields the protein CASRGQGGMSIQYF.

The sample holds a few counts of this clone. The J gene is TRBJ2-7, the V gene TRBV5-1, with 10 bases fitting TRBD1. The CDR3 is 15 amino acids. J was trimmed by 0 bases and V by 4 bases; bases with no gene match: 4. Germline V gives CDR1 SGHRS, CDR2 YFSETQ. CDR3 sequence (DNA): TGCGCCAGCAGCAGGACAGGGGGGGCCTCCTACGAGCAGTACTTC. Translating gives CASSRTGGASYEQYF.

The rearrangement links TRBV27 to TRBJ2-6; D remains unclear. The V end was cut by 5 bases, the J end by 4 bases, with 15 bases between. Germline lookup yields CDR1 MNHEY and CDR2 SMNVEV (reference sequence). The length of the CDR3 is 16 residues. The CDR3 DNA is TGTGCCAGCAGTCCACTCAGTGTTTCCGGGGCCAACGTCCTGACTTTC. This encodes CASSPLSVSGANVLTF. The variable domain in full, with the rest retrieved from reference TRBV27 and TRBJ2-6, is EAQVTQNPRYLITVTGKKLTVTCSQNMNHEYMSWYRQDPGLGLRQIYYSMNVEVTDKGDVPEGYKVSRKEKRNFPLILESPSPNQTSLYFCASSPLSVSGANVLTFGAGSRLTVL.

DNA of the CDR3: TGTGCCAGCAGCTCCAAAGACGGGGCAAACACTGAAGCTTTCTTT. It specifies CASSSKDGANTEAFF. The chain combines TRBV7-2 with TRBJ1-1, with TRBD1 as a possible D gene (5 bases). V was clipped by 4 bases and J by 2 bases, with 14 bases between them. CDR1 is SGHTA, CDR2 FQGNSA, per germline. The CDR3 covers 15 residues.

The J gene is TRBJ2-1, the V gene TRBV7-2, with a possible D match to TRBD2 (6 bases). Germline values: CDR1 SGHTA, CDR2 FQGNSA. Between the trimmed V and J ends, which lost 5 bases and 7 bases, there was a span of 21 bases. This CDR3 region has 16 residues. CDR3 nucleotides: TGTGCCAGCAGCCGACGGCGGGGCGGGGACGTAAATGAGCAGTTCTTC. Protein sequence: CASSRRRGGDVNEQFF.

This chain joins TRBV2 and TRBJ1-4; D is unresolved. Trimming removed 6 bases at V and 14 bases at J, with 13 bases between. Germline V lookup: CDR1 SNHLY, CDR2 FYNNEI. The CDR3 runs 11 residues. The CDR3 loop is CASSLNYFLFF. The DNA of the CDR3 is TGTGCCAGCAGCCTCAATTACTTTCTGTTTTTT. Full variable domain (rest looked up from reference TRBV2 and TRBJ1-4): EPEVTQTPSHQVTQMGQEVILRCVPISNHLYFYWYRQILGQKVEFLVSFYNNEISEKSEIFDDQFSVERPDGSNFTLKIRSTKLEDSAMYFCASSLNYFLFFGSGTQLSVL.

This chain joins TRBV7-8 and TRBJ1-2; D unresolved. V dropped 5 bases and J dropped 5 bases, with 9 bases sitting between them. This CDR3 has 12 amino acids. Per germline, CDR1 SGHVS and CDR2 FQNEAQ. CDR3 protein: CASSRGEYGYTF. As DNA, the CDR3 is TGTGCCAGCAGCCGCGGGGAATATGGCTACACCTTC.

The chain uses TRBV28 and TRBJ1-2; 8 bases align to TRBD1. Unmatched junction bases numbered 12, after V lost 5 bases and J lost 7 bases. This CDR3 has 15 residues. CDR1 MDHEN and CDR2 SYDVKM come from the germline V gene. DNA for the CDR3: TGTGCCAGCAGTCCCCCCGGACAGGGCAGGGGTGGCTACACCTTC. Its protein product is CASSPPGQGRGGYTF.

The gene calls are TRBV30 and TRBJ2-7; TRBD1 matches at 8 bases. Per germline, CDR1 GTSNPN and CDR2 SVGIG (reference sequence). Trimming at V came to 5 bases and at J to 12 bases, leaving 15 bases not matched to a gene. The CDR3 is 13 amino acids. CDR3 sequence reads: CAWAGQEGSSTYF. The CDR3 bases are TGTGCCTGGGCGGGACAGGAGGGCTCGAGCACGTACTTC.

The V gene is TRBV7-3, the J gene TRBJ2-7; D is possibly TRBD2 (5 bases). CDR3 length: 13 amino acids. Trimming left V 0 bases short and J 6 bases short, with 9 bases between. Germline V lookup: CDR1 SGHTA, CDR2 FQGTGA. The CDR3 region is CASSLTLVSEQYF. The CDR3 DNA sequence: TGTGCCAGCAGCTTAACACTAGTGAGCGAGCAGTACTTC.